This T cell receptor (beta chain) comes out of a study of cytomegalovirus exposure and HLA in healthy donors (dated by TCRdb to between 2016 and 2019). Turning to the overall study: In an earlier analysis of 587 of the donors, roughly 300 Gb of sequence data and 120 million or so unique TCR beta sequences from approximately 180 million T cells were reported. Roughly 300 gigabases of sequencing data and approximately 85 million unique TCR sequences were included in an early release covering several hundred HLA-typed donors. Of the roughly 410 genotyped donors, 80% to 90% were placed in the genetic ancestry cluster associated with self-reported Caucasian donors. The study was designed to test whether signatures of past pathogen exposure could be identified by cataloging public T cell receptors. The T cell repertoires of 550 to 850 subjects were profiled by immunosequencing and related to cytomegalovirus serostatus. Besides the first cohort of 500 to 700 subjects, a separate validation cohort made up of over 100 different subjects was used. To predict cytomegalovirus infection status, the study combined high-throughput TCR immunosequencing, statistical association of individual TCRs with disease status, and machine learning. A later analysis re-analyzed previously published TCR beta repertoires from 666 donors and added high-resolution HLA genotyping to study TCR occurrence patterns. In the later analysis, no new phenotypic data were used to find candidate immune exposures; instead, reliance was placed on TCR beta sequences and their occurrence across donors. An earlier analysis of around 580 of the donors used high-throughput TCR beta sequencing to judge whether each TCR beta V gene segment behaved as functional or pseudogenic. Donor age, sex, ethnicity and CMV serostatus were compiled alongside the repertoire data. A later genetic analysis took genome-wide SNP genotypes for about 55% of the roughly 700 donors and used that subset as a discovery cohort. All discovery cohort repertoires had been generated on a single sequencing platform. Both class I and class II loci were covered by HLA typing, at four-digit resolution. The number of typed donors differed by locus: roughly 629-640 for A, B, C, DRB1 and DQB1; some 500 for DQA1; approximately 610 for DPA1; and about 450 for DPB1. Roughly 5 DR-DQ haplotypes were handled as single units for association and clustering, since linkage in the cohort was strong. Among roughly 370 genotyped donors of the cohort, an average of about 240,000 unique TCR beta nucleotide sequences were sequenced per donor, roughly a sixth of them non-productive.

In total, about 650 healthy bone marrow donors made up the cohort. Cohort members were all nominally healthy when sampled, although unrecorded immune exposures were likely present. The donor was CMV seronegative and belonged to the group of 320 or so seronegative cohort members. A peripheral blood sample was provided by each donor, and peripheral blood mononuclear cells were used for TCR beta sequencing. Genomic DNA extraction from the blood cell samples was performed with the Qiagen DNeasy Blood Extraction Kit. Library creation used the immunoSEQ multiplex PCR assay. The multiplex PCR relied on a mix of 60 forward primers for TCR Vbeta segments and 13 reverse primers for TCR Jbeta segments. The CDR3 region of rearranged TCR beta genes was amplified from genomic DNA by a multiplex PCR assay. Amplified TCR beta libraries were sequenced as 87-base-pair reads on the Illumina HiSeq System. In the source study's methods: Across the roughly 600 repertoires, a later analysis counted roughly 77 million unique TCR beta chains, roughly 11 million of which were shared by at least two donors. To remove PCR and sequencing errors, raw reads were error-corrected and collapsed into unique sequences using a nearest-neighbor algorithm that merged closely related sequences. CDR3 sequences were aligned to IMGT reference sequences to assign V, D and J gene segments. For a sequence to be retained, a match of at least six nucleotides was required to both a V gene segment and a J gene segment. A rearrangement counted as productive if the CDR3 had no stop codons and remained in frame with V and J, and every other rearrangement counted as non-productive. Following IMGT convention, CDR3 was defined as the stretch from the second conserved V-encoded cysteine up to the conserved J-encoded phenylalanine. In an earlier analysis of just under 600 of the donors, sequences lacking an unambiguous match to a single V gene segment were excluded. In an earlier analysis of 450 to 750 of the donors, a V segment was called functional when productive rearrangements were above 56.7%, and segregating when the standard deviation between donors exceeded 5%. To diagnose cytomegalovirus status from the catalog of TCR beta chain sequences, a statistical classification framework was built. A later analysis assigned V and J genes by comparing TCR nucleotide sequences with IMGT/GENE-DB human TR gene sequences. A later analysis assigned CDR3 sequences and most-parsimonious VDJ recombination scenarios with the TCRdist pipeline. A later analysis defined each TCR beta chain by its CDR3 amino acid sequence plus V-gene family, and excluded reads lacking a unique V-gene family. In a later analysis, fewer than 650 highly shared, low-generation-probability nucleotide sequences were removed to address suspected cross-contamination and a sequencing artifact. In a later analysis, a clonal expansion index was calculated for each public chain from normalized within-repertoire ranks of inferred template counts. Generation probabilities in a later analysis came from a VDJ recombination model fitted to out-of-frame rearrangements, and those results were checked against IGoR. A later analysis scored TCR-TCR, TCR-HLA and TCR-CMV co-occurrence with hypergeometric tests, applying a repertoire-size bias correction to TCR pairs. In a later analysis, false discovery rates were estimated by permuting HLA or CMV assignments 20 times. In a later analysis, co-occurring TCRs were grouped using DBSCAN, with TCRdist sequence similarity added in when clustering inside HLA-allele-positive subsets. Repertoires with fewer than 30,000 or more than 120,000 public chains were left out of co-occurrence clustering, as were five repertoires with anomalous nucleotide sharing. The table comes from immuneACCESS by way of TCRdb, which keeps in-frame sequences with V and J called. Part of the clones is missing from these tables; in studies checked, under half for an unresolved V gene and the rest for unknown reasons. V, J and clone size derive from that table, while D and trimming were established from the DNA sequence. The sample table shows about 160,000 clones, and less than 80% are seen once. The ten largest clones add up to roughly 4.2% of the sample.

Many counts were recorded for this clone. The clone's antigen remains unknown. Germline and junction disagree at one end, which may indicate a read error. CDR1 and CDR2 (SSHAT, FNYEAQ) derive from the germline V gene (reference sequence). From the cysteine up to the phenylalanine, the CDR3 has a length of 15 residues. This entry keeps only the CDR3 DNA: 45 bases, framed from base 1. Summary of the overall study and its limitations: Because HLA typing was missing for some donors at each locus, association tests included only the typed subset. Some IMGT-functional V segments, including TRBV6-2 and TRBV6-3, could not be told apart with the 87-base-pair reads, so those segments were excluded. In a later analysis, TCR association rates were found to vary across HLA loci, with the most associated TCRs seen for DRB1 alleles and the fewest for HLA-C alleles. Because counts were too low, about 18 rarely observed V segments, including chromosome 9 orphons, were excluded from the earlier analysis of around 640 of the donors. According to a later genetic analysis, donors in an Asian-associated ancestry cluster had fewer N-insertions in productive TCRs than the approximately 650-donor mean. Linkage disequilibrium might explain the correlated functional status among segregating V segments, but an unknown experimental factor could not be excluded. A further reported finding was that TCR beta sequences accurately predicted the HLA-A and HLA-B alleles for most subjects in the first cohort. In an earlier analysis of approximately 590 of the donors, most TCR beta V segments were observed in productive rearrangements about 87% or about 30% of the time, broadly matching IMGT annotations. In a later analysis, some 17,000 TCR beta sequences were associated with specific HLA alleles at a false discovery rate of 0.05. Roughly uniform sequencing depth across donors was assumed in presence/absence analyses, although this assumption may not hold. In a later analysis, several top co-occurrence clusters were reported to appear linked to parvovirus B19, influenza, CMV and Epstein-Barr virus. The cohort was sequenced for TCR beta chains only, and without alpha or paired-chain data the features that could be detected were limited. The classifier was reported to diagnose cytomegalovirus status with high specificity and sensitivity in both the original and validation cohorts. The authors suggested that the approach could potentially be extended to other disease states and immunological phenotypes. The study gave a list of more than 150 TCR beta chains associated with cytomegalovirus. Most CMV-associated TCR beta chains appeared to be HLA-restricted in a later analysis, and the HLA associations seemed to be driven largely by CMV exposure. The only immune exposure information available for the cohort was CMV serostatus. Across donors, most TCR sequences were observed very rarely, whereas some public TCRs were present in many individuals. A cluster of highly shared sequence variants was judged likely to be a technical artifact of the sequencing pipeline. Strong co-occurrence of HLA alleles, especially DR and DQ, made assigning TCR associations to individual alleles difficult. In vitro tests confirmed that a few of the cytomegalovirus-associated TCR beta chains recognize cytomegalovirus antigens. Compared with equally common non-associated chains, HLA-associated TCR beta chains in a later analysis were more clonally expanded and had lower generation probabilities. V-gene and J-gene trimming of TCR beta chains was associated with a missense DCLRE1C variant in a later genetic analysis, and the association was replicated in an independent cohort.

Rearrangement joined TRBV7-7 to TRBJ2-1; the central 9 bases match TRBD1. This TCR was sampled from a man between 35 and 55 years old in good health and CMV-seronegative. Source material: PBMCs. The sequenced DNA: TGTGCTAGCAGCTTGACAGGGGGACATGACAATGAGCAGTTCTTC. This encodes CASSLTGGHDNEQFF.